This T cell receptor beta chain was captured by sequencing in a study of T cell repertoires in cytomegalovirus infection. J was trimmed by 8 bases and V by 4 bases; bases with no gene match: 9. The CDR3 consists of 15 residues. TCRdb processed the reads anew with MiXCR; each CDR3 protein has one entry. Here the sample spans 160,000 or so distinct CDR3 sequences, roughly a quarter being singletons. This clonotype showed up just a few times. This receptor was identified in a human donor in good health (CMV status not recorded). Some clones in this sample may be carry-over from other donors' samples. Material for sequencing was PBMCs. The rearrangement links TRBV12-3 or TRBV12-4 to TRBJ1-3, with 9 bases lining up with TRBD1. The CDR3 DNA reads as TGTGCCAGCAGTTCGCATGGGACAGGGAGGTACACCATATATTTT. The encoded protein is CASSSHGTGRYTIYF.